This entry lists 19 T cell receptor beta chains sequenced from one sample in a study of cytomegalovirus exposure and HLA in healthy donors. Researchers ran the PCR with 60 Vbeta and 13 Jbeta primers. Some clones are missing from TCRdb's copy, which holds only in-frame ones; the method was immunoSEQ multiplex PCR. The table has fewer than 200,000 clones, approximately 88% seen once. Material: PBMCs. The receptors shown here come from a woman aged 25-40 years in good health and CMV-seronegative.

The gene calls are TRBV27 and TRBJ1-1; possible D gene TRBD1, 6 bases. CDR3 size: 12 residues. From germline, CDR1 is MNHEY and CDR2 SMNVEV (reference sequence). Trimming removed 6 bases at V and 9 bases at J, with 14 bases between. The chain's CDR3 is CASSLNQGQAFF. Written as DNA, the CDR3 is TGTGCCAGCAGCCTGAACCAGGGGCAAGCTTTCTTT.

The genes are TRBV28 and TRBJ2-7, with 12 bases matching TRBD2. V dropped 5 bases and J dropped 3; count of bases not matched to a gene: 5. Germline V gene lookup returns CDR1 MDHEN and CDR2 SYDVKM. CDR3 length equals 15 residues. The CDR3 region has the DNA TGTGCCAGCAGTCGCGCGACTAGCGGGAGCTACGAGCAGTACTTC. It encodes CASSRATSGSYEQYF.

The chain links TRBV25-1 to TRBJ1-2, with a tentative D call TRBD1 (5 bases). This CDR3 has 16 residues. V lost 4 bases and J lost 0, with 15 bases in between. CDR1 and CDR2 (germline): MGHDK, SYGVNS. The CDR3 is CASSASLGGANYGYTF. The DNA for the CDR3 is TGTGCCAGCAGTGCCTCTCTGGGGGGAGCTAACTATGGCTACACCTTC.

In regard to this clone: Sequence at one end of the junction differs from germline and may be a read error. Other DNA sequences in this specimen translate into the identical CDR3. CDR3 sequence reads: CAWERARTGLAVYQETQYF. In DNA form, the CDR3 reads TGTGCCTGGGAGAGAGCCCGAACGGGACTAGCGGTGTACCAAGAGACCCAATACTTC. The chain links TRBV30 to TRBJ2-5, with 11 nucleotides matching TRBD2. Looked up from germline, CDR1 is GTSNPN and CDR2 is SVGIG (reference sequence). The CDR3 totals 19 residues.

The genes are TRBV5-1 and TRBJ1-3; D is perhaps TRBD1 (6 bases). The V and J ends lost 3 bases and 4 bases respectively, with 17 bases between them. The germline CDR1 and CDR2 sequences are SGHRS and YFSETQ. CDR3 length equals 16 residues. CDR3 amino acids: CASSSDPLTGGNTIYF. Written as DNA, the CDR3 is TGCGCCAGCAGCTCCGACCCCCTGACAGGCGGAAACACCATATATTTT.

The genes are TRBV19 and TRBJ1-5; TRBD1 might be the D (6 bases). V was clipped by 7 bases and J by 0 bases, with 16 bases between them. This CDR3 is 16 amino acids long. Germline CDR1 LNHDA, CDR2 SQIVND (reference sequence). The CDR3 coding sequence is TGTGCCAGTATTGAAGGACAGCGATATAGCAATCAGCCCCAGCATTTT. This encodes CASIEGQRYSNQPQHF.

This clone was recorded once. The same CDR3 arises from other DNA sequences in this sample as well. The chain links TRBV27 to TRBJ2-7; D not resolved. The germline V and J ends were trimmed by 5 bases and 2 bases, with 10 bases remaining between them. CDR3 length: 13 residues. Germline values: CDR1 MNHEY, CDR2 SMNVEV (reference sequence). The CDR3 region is CASSRQGTYEQYF. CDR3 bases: TGTGCCAGCAGTCGACAAGGTACCTACGAGCAGTACTTC.

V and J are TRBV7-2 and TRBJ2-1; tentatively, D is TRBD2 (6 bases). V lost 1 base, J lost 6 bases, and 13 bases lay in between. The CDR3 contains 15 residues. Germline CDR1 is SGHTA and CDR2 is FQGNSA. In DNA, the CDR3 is TGTGCCAGCAGCTTAGAGCACGCGGGGATCAATGAGCAGTTCTTC. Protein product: CASSLEHAGINEQFF.

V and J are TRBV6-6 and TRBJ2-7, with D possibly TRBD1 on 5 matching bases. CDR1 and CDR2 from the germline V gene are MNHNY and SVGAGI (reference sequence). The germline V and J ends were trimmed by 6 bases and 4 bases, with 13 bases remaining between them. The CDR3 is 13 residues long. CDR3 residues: CASSSVQGYEQYF. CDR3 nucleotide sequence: TGTGCCAGCAGCTCAGTTCAGGGATACGAGCAGTACTTC.

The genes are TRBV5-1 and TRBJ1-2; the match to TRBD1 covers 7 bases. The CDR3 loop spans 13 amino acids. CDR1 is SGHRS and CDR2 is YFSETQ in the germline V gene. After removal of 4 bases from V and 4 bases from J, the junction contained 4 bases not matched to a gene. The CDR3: CASSRDSPYGYTF. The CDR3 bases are TGCGCCAGCAGCCGGGACAGCCCCTATGGCTACACCTTC.

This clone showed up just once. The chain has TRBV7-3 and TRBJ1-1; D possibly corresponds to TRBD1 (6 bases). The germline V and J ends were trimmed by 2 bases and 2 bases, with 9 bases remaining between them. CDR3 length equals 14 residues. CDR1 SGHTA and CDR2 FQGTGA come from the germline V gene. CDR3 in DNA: TGTGCCAGCAGCTTAGCAGGGGCCAACACTGAAGCTTTCTTT. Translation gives CASSLAGANTEAFF.

The CDR3 DNA is TGTGCCAGCAGAACTGACAGAAGCTCTGGAAACACCATATATTTT. It codes for CASRTDRSSGNTIYF. The chain recombines TRBV6-5 with TRBJ1-3; the D gene is possibly TRBD1 (5 bases). Trimming cost V 6 bases and J 0 bases, with 12 bases left between them. The CDR3 covers 15 residues. The germline CDR1 and CDR2 sequences are MNHEY and SVGAGI.

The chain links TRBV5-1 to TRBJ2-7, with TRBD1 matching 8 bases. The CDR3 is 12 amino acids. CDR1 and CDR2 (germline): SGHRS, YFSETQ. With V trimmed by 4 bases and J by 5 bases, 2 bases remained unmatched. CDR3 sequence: CASSPTGDEQYF. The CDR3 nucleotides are TGCGCCAGCAGCCCGACAGGGGACGAGCAGTACTTC.

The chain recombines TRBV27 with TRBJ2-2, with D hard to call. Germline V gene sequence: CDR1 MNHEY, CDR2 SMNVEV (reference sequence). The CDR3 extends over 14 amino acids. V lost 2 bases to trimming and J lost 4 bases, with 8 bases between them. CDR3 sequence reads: CASSLRVSTGELFF. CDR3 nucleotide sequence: TGTGCCAGCAGTTTACGGGTTAGCACCGGGGAGCTGTTTTTT.

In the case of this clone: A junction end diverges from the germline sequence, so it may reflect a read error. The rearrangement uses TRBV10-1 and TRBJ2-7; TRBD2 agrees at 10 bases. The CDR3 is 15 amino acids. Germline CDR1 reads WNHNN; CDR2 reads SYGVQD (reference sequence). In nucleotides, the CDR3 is TGCGCCAGCAGTGAGCTCCGCCTAGCGGGGGCCCCCATGCACTTC. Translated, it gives CASSELRLAGAPMHF.

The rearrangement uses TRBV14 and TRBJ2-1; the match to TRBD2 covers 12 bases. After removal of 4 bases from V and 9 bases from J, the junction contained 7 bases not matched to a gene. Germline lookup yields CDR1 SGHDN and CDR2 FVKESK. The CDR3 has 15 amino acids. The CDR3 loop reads CASSRASGRAFEQFF. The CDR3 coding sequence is TGTGCCAGCAGCCGGGCTAGCGGGAGGGCCTTTGAGCAGTTCTTC.

The CDR3 protein is CASRKGAYEQYF. In nucleotides, the CDR3 is TGTGCCAGCAGGAAAGGGGCCTACGAGCAGTACTTC. The chain employs TRBV27 and TRBJ2-5, with D tentatively TRBD1 (5 bases). The DNA end is more similar to TRBJ2-7, so the J call may be wrong. This CDR3 contains 12 residues. CDR1 and CDR2 from the germline V gene are MNHEY and SMNVEV (reference sequence).

The chain's CDR3 is CASSLDLGAEAFF. The CDR3 DNA reads as TGTGCCAGCAGCTTAGACCTGGGCGCTGAAGCTTTCTTT. The V gene is TRBV11-2, the J gene TRBJ1-1; D gene uncertain. Trimming pared 0 bases from V and 6 bases from J, leaving 8 bases between. The CDR3 spans 13 residues. Per the germline V gene, CDR1 is SGHAT and CDR2 is FQNNGV. Complete variable domain (other parts from reference TRBV11-2 and TRBJ1-1): EAGVAQSPRYKIIEKRQSVAFWCNPISGHATLYWYQQILGQGPKLLIQFQNNGVVDDSQLPKDRFSAERLKGVDSTLKIQPAKLEDSAVYLCASSLDLGAEAFFGQGTRLTVV.

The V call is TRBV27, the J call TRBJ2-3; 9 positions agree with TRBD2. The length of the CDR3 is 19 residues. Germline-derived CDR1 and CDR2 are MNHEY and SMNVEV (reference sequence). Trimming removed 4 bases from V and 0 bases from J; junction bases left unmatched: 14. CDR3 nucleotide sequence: TGTGCCAGCAGTTCCCCATTCCTGACTAGCGGATCTAGCACAGATACGCAGTATTTT. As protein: CASSSPFLTSGSSTDTQYF.